The 25 T cell receptor beta chains below come from one sample, sequenced in a study of tumor-infiltrating lymphocytes in primary liver carcinoma. TCR beta cDNA came from approximately 490 ng total RNA, primed with a constant-region primer. What produced the TCR beta libraries was three nested multiplex PCR rounds using slightly modified ARM-PCR. The study ran its first two PCR rounds for roughly 11 cycles each, using TRBV1-TRBV30 forward primers and a C-beta reverse primer. TCRdb re-called the multiplex PCR reads with MiXCR, one entry per CDR3 protein. The sample carries approximately 320,000 distinct CDR3 sequences, 50% to 75% recorded once. Blood RNA came from unsorted whole blood; germline DNA was also extracted. The sample consisted of peripheral blood. The source of these receptors is a woman in her 30s with primary liver carcinoma and hepatitis B virus infection.

With respect to this clonotype: This could be a read error, since a much larger clone is one nucleotide away. V gene TRBV29-1 combines with J gene TRBJ1-5; D is perhaps TRBD1 (6 bases). Germline CDR1 is SQVTM and CDR2 is ANQGSEA. Trimming took off 4 bases at V and 7 bases at J, with 17 bases between the two ends. The CDR3 totals 14 residues. The CDR3 is CSVAKGGVSQPQHF. Here the CDR3 DNA reads TGCAGCGTTGCAAAAGGGGGAGTGAGCCAGCCCCAGCATTTT. Full variable domain (remainder filled in from reference TRBV29-1 and TRBJ1-5): SAVISQKPSRDICQRGTSLTIQCQVDSQVTMMFWYRQQPGQSLTLIATANQGSEATYESGFVIDKFPISRPNLTFSTLTVSNMSPEDSSIYLCSVAKGGVSQPQHFGDGTRLSIL.

In the case of this clonotype: A much larger clonotype is one base distant, so this may be a read error. The chain combines TRBV29-1 with TRBJ2-1, with D possibly matching TRBD2 (6 bases). Germline CDR1 is SQVTM and CDR2 is ANQGSEA. The CDR3 is 16 amino acids. CDR3 in amino acids: CRPRPSGGRSYNEQFF. CDR3 bases: TGCAGGCCCCGTCCGAGCGGAGGGAGATCCTACAATGAGCAGTTCTTC.

The V call is TRBV11-2, the J call TRBJ2-5; D may be TRBD1 or TRBD2 (5 bases each). Trimming removed 1 base at V and 7 bases at J, with 10 bases between. Germline V gene lookup returns CDR1 SGHAT and CDR2 FQNNGV. This CDR3 is 13 amino acids long. As DNA, the CDR3 is TGTGCCAGCAGCTTAGGGCAGGGAGTGACCCAGTACTTC. Amino acids: CASSLGQGVTQYF. The full variable domain, in which reference TRBV11-2 and TRBJ2-5 provide the parts outside the CDR3, is EAGVAQSPRYKIIEKRQSVAFWCNPISGHATLYWYQQILGQGPKLLIQFQNNGVVDDSQLPKDRFSAERLKGVDSTLKIQPAKLEDSAVYLCASSLGQGVTQYFGPGTRLLVL.

Concerning this clonotype: A much larger clone is a single base away; this may be a read error. This sequence joins TRBV6-2 or TRBV6-3 and TRBJ1-1; D is unresolved. Trimming took 8 bases from V and 2 from J, leaving 15 bases between them. The germline gives CDR1 MNHEY, CDR2 SVGEGT. The CDR3 is 14 residues long. In nucleotides, the CDR3 is TGTGCCAGCGGTTCCGCAGCTAAAAACACTGAAGCTTTCTTT. This encodes CASGSAAKNTEAFF.

This clonotype was recorded many times. The chain links TRBV29-1 to TRBJ2-3; D unclear. Trimming left V 2 bases short and J 2 bases short, with 14 bases between. CDR1 is SQVTM, CDR2 ANQGSEA, per germline. The length of the CDR3 is 15 residues. CDR3 DNA: TGCAGCGTTGAACCTGGTTGGGCTGACACAGATACGCAGTATTTT. It encodes CSVEPGWADTDTQYF.

About this clonotype itself: Just one base apart from a much larger clone, this may be a read error. V gene TRBV4-1 combines with J gene TRBJ2-7; D is unclear. The CDR3 loop spans 13 amino acids. Germline V gene sequence: CDR1 MGHRA, CDR2 YSYEKL. CDR3 sequence: CTSSQDRGIEQYF. The DNA of the CDR3 is TGCACCAGCAGCCAAGACCGAGGAATCGAGCAGTACTTC.

A remark on this clonotype: Given a much more abundant clone one base away, this may be a read error. J is TRBJ2-1 and V is TRBV6-1, with 9 bases fitting TRBD2. Germline V gives CDR1 MNHNS, CDR2 SASEGT. The CDR3 loop spans 17 amino acids. Trimming at V came to 2 bases and at J to 0 bases, leaving 5 bases not matched to a gene. The CDR3 DNA is TGTGCCAGCAGTGAACTGGCGGGAGGGCTCTCCTACAATGAGCAGTTCTTC. Its protein product is CASSELAGGLSYNEQFF.

A remark on this clonotype: The CDR3 end shows no conserved phenylalanine or tryptophan, and so a read error is likely. It is unclear where the CDR3 begins or ends on the DNA, so no DNA is shown, and the CDR3 is as TCRdb lists it. The rearrangement uses TRBV6-5 and TRBJ1-1. The CDR3 spans 14 amino acids, including both terminal residues. Germline loops: CDR1 MNHEY, CDR2 SVGAGI. CDR3 residues: CASSYSRWNTETFL.

Concerning this clonotype itself: One end of the junction does not line up with germline, which may come from a read error. The chain uses TRBV4-1 and TRBJ1-1; possible D gene TRBD1, 6 bases. Germline values: CDR1 MGHRA, CDR2 YSYEKL. The CDR3 runs to 19 residues. The CDR3, as DNA: TGCGCCAGCAGCCAACCAGGGGAACGAGGTGGCTCTCGGATGGCAGAAGCTTTATTT. This gives the protein CASSQPGERGGSRMAEALF.

Turning to this clonotype: Given a much more abundant clone one base away, this may be a read error. J is TRBJ2-5 and V is TRBV12-3 or TRBV12-4, with 8 positions matching TRBD2. The CDR3 loop spans 15 amino acids. CDR3 region: CASGLAGMGHGTQYF. The CDR3, as DNA: TGTGCCAGCGGTTTAGCGGGGATGGGTCATGGGACCCAGTACTTC.

This clonotype was counted at least ten times. The V gene is TRBV6-5, the J gene TRBJ2-3; perhaps TRBD2 as D (6 bases). CDR1 and CDR2 (germline): MNHEY, SVGAGI. The CDR3 loop spans 14 amino acids. The V gene lost 5 bases and the J gene lost 4 bases, with 13 bases spanning the gap. This chain's CDR3 is CASSVQGGSDTQYF. The CDR3, as DNA: TGTGCCAGCAGTGTTCAGGGAGGTTCAGATACGCAGTATTTT.

The CDR3 is CASSLEKVAGAEEQYF. CDR3 coding DNA: TGTGCCAGCAGCCTCGAGAAGGTAGCGGGAGCGGAAGAGCAGTACTTC. This chain links TRBV5-5 with TRBJ2-7, with 9 bases that match TRBD2. V gave up 4 bases and J gave up 7 bases; unmatched junction bases: 15. The CDR3 totals 16 residues. CDR1 is SGHKS, CDR2 YYEKEE, per germline (reference sequence).

The V gene is TRBV12-3 or TRBV12-4, the J gene TRBJ2-5; 8 nucleotides match TRBD2. There are 19 residues in the CDR3. With V trimmed by 6 bases and J by 3 bases, 21 bases remained unmatched. The CDR3 DNA reads as TGTGCCAGCAGGCCTTTCCTCGTACTAGCGGCAAAAAGTAAAGAGACCCAGTACTTC. As protein: CASRPFLVLAAKSKETQYF.

This clonotype was seen only a few times. The chain links TRBV14 to TRBJ2-3, with a tentative D call TRBD2 (6 bases). The germline CDR1 and CDR2 sequences are SGHDN and FVKESK. V was shortened by 2 bases and J by 3 bases, with 15 bases between the two germline ends. The CDR3 covers 16 residues. In DNA, the CDR3 is TGTGCCAGCAGCCAATTGGCGGGGTTCGCTACAGATACGCAGTATTTT. The encoded protein is CASSQLAGFATDTQYF.

Concerning this clonotype: This may come from a read error, since a much larger clone is one base off. V gene TRBV7-9 combines with J gene TRBJ1-5; the D gene is possibly TRBD1 (5 bases). V was trimmed by 3 bases and J by 4 bases, leaving 13 bases between them. This CDR3 is built from 15 residues. Germline loops: CDR1 SEHNR, CDR2 FQNEAQ (reference sequence). CDR3 sequence (DNA): TGTGCCAGCAGCTTCGGGCACGGACAAAATCAGCCCCAGCATTTT. Translating gives CASSFGHGQNQPQHF.

Details on this clonotype: A much larger clone differs from this one at a single base, so this may be a read error. The J gene is TRBJ2-1, the V gene TRBV6-5; 7 bases agree with TRBD2. The CDR3 contains 12 residues. Per germline, CDR1 MNHEY and CDR2 SVGAGI. In DNA, the CDR3 is TGTGCCAGCGGGAGGGCCTACAATGAGCGGTTCTTC. It encodes CASGRAYNERFF.

Of note for this clonotype: A clone one base away is much larger, so this may be a read error. This chain joins TRBV4-3 and TRBJ2-7; 10 bases are shared with TRBD1. The J call may be in error: the DNA end matches TRBJ2-1 better. The CDR3 length is 16 residues. CDR1 LGHNA and CDR2 YSLEER come from the germline V gene. CDR3: CASSQGTYGTGDKQFF. DNA of the CDR3: TGCGCCAGCAGCCAAGGCACTTACGGGACAGGGGATAAGCAGTTCTTC.

The table lists this clonotype with a few counts. The J gene is TRBJ2-1, the V gene TRBV6-1; 9 bases agree with TRBD2. The CDR3 extends over 15 amino acids. Germline values: CDR1 MNHNS, CDR2 SASEGT. J was trimmed by 6 bases and V by 3 bases; bases with no gene match: 6. The CDR3 loop is CASSDVPGLANEQFF. CDR3 coding DNA: TGTGCCAGCAGTGATGTGCCGGGACTAGCCAATGAGCAGTTCTTC.

Comments on this clonotype: The germline gene is not matched at one end of the junction; a read error may be the cause. V usage is TRBV5-5 and J usage is TRBJ2-3; D unclear. Germline CDR1 is SGHKS and CDR2 is YYEKEE (reference sequence). CDR3 length: 11 amino acids. CDR3 in DNA: TGTGCCAGCAGCTTGGCCGATATGCAGTATTTT. Its translation: CASSLADMQYF.

Only one count was recorded for this clonotype. This rearrangement joins TRBV7-7 to TRBJ1-1; a weak D match, TRBD1 (6 bases). The CDR3 has 12 amino acids. Germline lookup yields CDR1 SSHAT and CDR2 FNYEAQ (reference sequence). The ends were cut back, 11 bases at V and 3 bases at J, with 13 bases in the middle. This CDR3 reads CAASGADTEAFF. CDR3 bases: TGTGCCGCCTCGGGGGCGGACACTGAAGCTTTCTTT.

This clonotype was recorded at least ten times. The rearrangement joins TRBV4-2 to TRBJ2-1; tentative D call: TRBD2 (5 bases). CDR3 length: 18 amino acids. Per germline, CDR1 LGHNA and CDR2 YNFKEQ. With 0 bases removed from V and 4 bases from J, the gap between germline ends came to 19 bases. CDR3 nucleotides: TGTGCCAGCAGCCAAGATAGTATACGGGGAATAACGTACAATGAGCAGTTCTTC. It is translated as CASSQDSIRGITYNEQFF.

Note on this clonotype: The junction and the germline gene differ at one end; a read error may be behind it. The genes are TRBV30 and TRBJ2-7; TRBD1 matches at 10 bases. Germline CDR1 is GTSNPN and CDR2 is SVGIG (reference sequence). The CDR3 runs to 13 residues. The CDR3 reads CVWRGQGHYEQYF. The CDR3 DNA follows: TGTGTCTGGAGGGGACAGGGGCACTACGAGCAGTACTTC.

This clonotype turned up a few times. The rearrangement uses TRBV5-5 and TRBJ2-2; the match to TRBD1 covers 9 bases. Germline CDR1 is SGHKS and CDR2 is YYEKEE (reference sequence). This CDR3 comprises 17 residues. The J segment lost 1 base and the V segment lost 4 bases, leaving 8 bases of the junction unmatched. The CDR3 nucleotides are TGTGCCAGCAGCATGACTTTGGGACAGGGGAACACCGGGGAGCTGTTTTTT. Translating gives CASSMTLGQGNTGELFF. Filled out from reference TRBV5-5 and TRBJ2-2, the complete variable domain reads DAGVTQSPTHLIKTRGQQVTLRCSPISGHKSVSWYQQVLGQGPQFIFQYYEKEERGRGNFPDRFSARQFPNYSSELNVNALLLGDSALYLCASSMTLGQGNTGELFFGEGSRLTVL.

Comments on this clonotype: Germline and junction disagree at one end, which may indicate a read error. The rearrangement links TRBV28 to TRBJ1-5; D not certain. The CDR3 extends over 12 amino acids. Germline assignment: CDR1 MDHEN and CDR2 SYDVKM. The CDR3 reads CANSLGRQPQHF. The CDR3 nucleotides are TGTGCCAACAGTTTGGGTAGGCAGCCCCAGCATTTT.

This clonotype was seen many times. The rearrangement joins TRBV12-3 or TRBV12-4 to TRBJ2-7, with D possibly matching TRBD1 (6 bases). The CDR3 spans 12 residues. Trimming removed 5 bases from V and 4 bases from J, with 9 bases in between. The CDR3 region is CASSQQGYEQYF. CDR3 nucleotide sequence: TGTGCCAGCAGTCAGCAGGGGTACGAGCAGTACTTC.